Following are 9 T cell receptor beta chains from one sample sequenced in a study of blood T cell repertoires in COVID-19. Method: immunoSEQ multiplex PCR; TCRdb's copy keeps in-frame clones and lacks some. In the table there are 250,000 or so clones, just under 85% of which are singletons. Material: peripheral blood. Receptors originate from a man older than 75 with acute or convalescent COVID-19.

This rearrangement joins TRBV18 to TRBJ1-5; 7 nucleotides align to TRBD1. Germline values: CDR1 KGHSH, CDR2 LQKENI. The CDR3 loop spans 14 amino acids. With 5 bases clipped from V and 1 base from J, the junction kept 2 bases outside the gene matches. The CDR3 DNA follows: TGTGCCAGCTCAGGACAGGCGAGCAATCAGCCCCAGCATTTT. It specifies CASSGQASNQPQHF. The whole variable domain, filled in from reference TRBV18 and TRBJ1-5, reads NAGVMQNPRHLVRRRGQEARLRCSPMKGHSHVYWYRQLPEEGLKFMVYLQKENIIDESGMPKERFSAEFPKEGPSILRIQQVVRGDSAAYFCASSGQASNQPQHFGDGTRLSIL.

V is TRBV27 and J is TRBJ1-5, with TRBD1 as a possible D gene (6 bases). The V end lost 10 bases, the J end lost 6 bases, and 16 bases lay between the germline ends. The CDR3 sequence is 13 residues long. Germline CDR1 MNHEY, CDR2 SMNVEV (reference sequence). The CDR3 spells CAISDRLAQPQHF. CDR3 sequence (DNA): TGTGCCATCTCGGACAGACTCGCTCAGCCCCAGCATTTT.

The chain couples TRBV7-9 to TRBJ2-5; TRBD2 is a possible D gene (6 bases). CDR3 size: 14 residues. V was shortened by 0 bases and J by 1 base, with 6 bases between the two germline ends. The germline V gene has CDR1 SEHNR and CDR2 FQNEAQ (reference sequence). The CDR3 nucleotides read TGTGCCAGCAGCTTAGCGGGACTCCAAGAGACCCAGTACTTC. Translated, it gives CASSLAGLQETQYF. Complete variable domain (other parts from reference TRBV7-9 and TRBJ2-5): DTGVSQNPRHKITKRGQNVTFRCDPISEHNRLYWYRQTLGQGPEFLTYFQNEAQLEKSRLLSDRFSAERPKGSFSTLEIQRTEQGDSAMYLCASSLAGLQETQYFGPGTRLLVL.

J is TRBJ2-3 and V is TRBV6-5, with D perhaps matching TRBD2 (6 bases). Deletions cut 8 bases from V and 0 bases from J, with 12 bases between. This CDR3 is built from 14 residues. Germline CDR1 MNHEY, CDR2 SVGAGI. The CDR3 here is CASAGTVSTDTQYF. CDR3 DNA: TGTGCCAGCGCGGGGACCGTAAGCACAGATACGCAGTATTTT.

The gene calls are TRBV30 and TRBJ1-2; the D is unclear. The CDR3 is 12 amino acids. V was trimmed by 2 bases and J by 4 bases, leaving 8 bases between them. Germline V gives CDR1 GTSNPN, CDR2 SVGIG (reference sequence). CDR3 in DNA: TGTGCCTGGAGTTCCGAGTCCTATGGCTACACCTTC. Amino acid sequence: CAWSSESYGYTF. Filled out from reference TRBV30 and TRBJ1-2, the complete variable domain reads SQTIHQWPATLVQPVGSPLSLECTVEGTSNPNLYWYRQAAGRGLQLLFYSVGIGQISSEVPQNLSASRPQDRQFILSSKKLLLSDSGFYLCAWSSESYGYTFGSGTRLTVV.

The chain employs TRBV7-2 and TRBJ2-1, with 8 bases identical to TRBD2. V lost 8 bases and J lost 1; bases outside the gene matches: 10. The CDR3 loop spans 16 amino acids. Germline lookup yields CDR1 SGHTA and CDR2 FQGNSA. In nucleotides, the CDR3 is TGTGCCAGCCTTCGAGGTAGCGGGGAGTCCTACAATGAGCAGTTCTTC. This gives the protein CASLRGSGESYNEQFF. The full variable domain, rest sourced from reference TRBV7-2 and TRBJ2-1, is GAGVSQSPSNKVTEKGKDVELRCDPISGHTALYWYRQSLGQGLEFLIYFQGNSAPDKSGLPSDRFSAERTGGSVSTLTIQRTQQEDSAVYLCASLRGSGESYNEQFFGPGTRLTVL.

The chain uses TRBV12-3 or TRBV12-4 and TRBJ2-7; D may be TRBD1 (5 bases). The CDR3 totals 13 residues. Deletions cut 4 bases from V and 3 bases from J, with 10 bases between. In DNA form, the CDR3 reads TGTGCCAGCAGTTCCGTGACAGACTACGAGCAGTACTTC. Protein product: CASSSVTDYEQYF.

The chain couples TRBV12-5 to TRBJ2-1, with TRBD1 matching 9 bases. Germline assignment: CDR1 LGHNT and CDR2 FRNRAP. CDR3 length: 15 amino acids. V lost 3 bases and J lost 5; bases outside the gene matches: 5. The CDR3 protein is CASGLAGTGNNEQFF. The CDR3 nucleotides read TGTGCTAGTGGTTTAGCCGGGACAGGGAACAATGAGCAGTTCTTC.

This chain connects TRBV7-9 to TRBJ1-6; 7 bases fit TRBD1. The CDR3 covers 15 residues. Germline trimming cut 6 bases from V and 10 bases from J; bases unmatched to any gene: 12. In germline, CDR1 is SEHNR, CDR2 FQNEAQ (reference sequence). As DNA, the CDR3 is TGTGCCAGCAGGGCACGACAGGGCCTTCGATCACCCCTCCACTTT. Residues: CASRARQGLRSPLHF.